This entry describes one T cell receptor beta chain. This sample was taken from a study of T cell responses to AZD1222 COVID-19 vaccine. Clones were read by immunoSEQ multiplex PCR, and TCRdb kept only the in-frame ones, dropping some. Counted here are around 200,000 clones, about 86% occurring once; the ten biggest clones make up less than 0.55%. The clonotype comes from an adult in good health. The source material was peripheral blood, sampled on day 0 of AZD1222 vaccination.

The CDR3 sequence is CASRPGLAGGNTDTQYF. CDR3 bases: TGTGCCAGCAGACCCGGACTAGCGGGGGGAAACACAGATACGCAGTATTTT. This chain joins TRBV7-2 and TRBJ2-3; 14 positions agree with TRBD2. The CDR3 has 17 residues. Germline CDR1 is SGHTA and CDR2 is FQGNSA. Germline trimming cut 6 bases from V and 2 bases from J; bases unmatched to any gene: 7.